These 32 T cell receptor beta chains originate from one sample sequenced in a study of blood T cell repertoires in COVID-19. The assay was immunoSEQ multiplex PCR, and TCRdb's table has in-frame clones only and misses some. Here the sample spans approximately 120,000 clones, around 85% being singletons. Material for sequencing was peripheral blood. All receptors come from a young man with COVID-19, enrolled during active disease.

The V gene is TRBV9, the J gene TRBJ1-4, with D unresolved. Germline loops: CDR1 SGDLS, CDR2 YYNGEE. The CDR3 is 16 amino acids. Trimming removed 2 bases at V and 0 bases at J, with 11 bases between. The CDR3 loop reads CASSVGTLSTNEKLFF. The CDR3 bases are TGTGCCAGCAGCGTGGGCACCTTATCAACTAATGAAAAACTGTTTTTT. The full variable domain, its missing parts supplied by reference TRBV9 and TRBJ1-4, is DSGVTQTPKHLITATGQRVTLRCSPRSGDLSVYWYQQSLDQGLQFLIQYYNGEERAKGNILERFSAQQFPDLHSELNLSSLELGDSALYFCASSVGTLSTNEKLFFGSGTQLSVL.

The DNA of the CDR3 is TGTGCCAGCAGCTTAACTTGGGGAGAAGAGACCCAGTACTTC. Translated: CASSLTWGEETQYF. The chain employs TRBV7-2 and TRBJ2-5; a possible D gene is TRBD2 (5 bases). CDR3 length equals 14 residues. CDR1 is SGHTA, CDR2 FQGNSA, per germline. The V end lost 2 bases, the J end lost 3 bases, and 10 bases lay between the germline ends.

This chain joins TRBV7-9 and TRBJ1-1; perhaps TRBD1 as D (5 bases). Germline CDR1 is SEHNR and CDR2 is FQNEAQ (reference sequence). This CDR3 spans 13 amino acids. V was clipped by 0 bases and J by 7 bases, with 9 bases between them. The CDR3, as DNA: TGTGCCAGCAGCTTAGCAGGGGAAAGTGAAGCTTTCTTT. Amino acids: CASSLAGESEAFF.

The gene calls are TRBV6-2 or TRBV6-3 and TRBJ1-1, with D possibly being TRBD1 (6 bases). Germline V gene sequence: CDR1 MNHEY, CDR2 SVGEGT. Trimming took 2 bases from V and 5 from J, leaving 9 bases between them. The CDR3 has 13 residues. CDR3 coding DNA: TGTGCCAGCAGTTACCGAGGGGGAACTGAAGCTTTCTTT. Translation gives CASSYRGGTEAFF.

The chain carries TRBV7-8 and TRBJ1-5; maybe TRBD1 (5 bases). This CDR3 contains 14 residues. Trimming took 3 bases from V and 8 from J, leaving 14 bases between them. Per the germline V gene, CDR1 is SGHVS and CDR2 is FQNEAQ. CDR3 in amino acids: CASSFSGHREPQHF. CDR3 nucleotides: TGTGCCAGCAGCTTTTCAGGGCATCGGGAGCCCCAGCATTTT.

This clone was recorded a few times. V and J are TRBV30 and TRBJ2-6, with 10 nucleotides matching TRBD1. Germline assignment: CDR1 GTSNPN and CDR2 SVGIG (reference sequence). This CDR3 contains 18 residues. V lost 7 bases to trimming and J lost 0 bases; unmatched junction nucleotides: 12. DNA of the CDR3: TGTGCCTACCTATCCGGGACAGGGGTGTCCTCTGGGGCCAACGTCCTGACTTTC. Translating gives CAYLSGTGVSSGANVLTF. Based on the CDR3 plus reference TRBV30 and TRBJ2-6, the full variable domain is SQTIHQWPATLVQPVGSPLSLECTVEGTSNPNLYWYRQAAGRGLQLLFYSVGIGQISSEVPQNLSASRPQDRQFILSSKKLLLSDSGFYLCAYLSGTGVSSGANVLTFGAGSRLTVL.

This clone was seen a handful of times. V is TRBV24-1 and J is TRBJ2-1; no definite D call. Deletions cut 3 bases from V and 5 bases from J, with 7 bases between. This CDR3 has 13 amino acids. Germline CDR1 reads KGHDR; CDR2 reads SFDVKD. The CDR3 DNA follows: TGTGCCACCAGTGATGCGGCAAACAATGAGCAGTTCTTC. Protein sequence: CATSDAANNEQFF.

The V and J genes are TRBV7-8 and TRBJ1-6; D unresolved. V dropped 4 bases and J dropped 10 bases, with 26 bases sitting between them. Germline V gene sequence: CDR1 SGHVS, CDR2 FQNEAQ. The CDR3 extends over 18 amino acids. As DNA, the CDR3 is TGTGCCAGCAGCTCGAGCGGAACCCTCTTATCGGAACGGTCACCCCTCCACTTT. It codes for CASSSSGTLLSERSPLHF.

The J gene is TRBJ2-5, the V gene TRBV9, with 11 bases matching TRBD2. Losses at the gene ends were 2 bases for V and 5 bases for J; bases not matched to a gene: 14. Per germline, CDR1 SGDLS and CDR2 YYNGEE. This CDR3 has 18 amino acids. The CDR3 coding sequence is TGTGCCAGCAGCGTCGGAATTGGGACTAGCGGCAGTGGGGAGACCCAGTACTTC. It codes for CASSVGIGTSGSGETQYF. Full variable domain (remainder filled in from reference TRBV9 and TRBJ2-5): DSGVTQTPKHLITATGQRVTLRCSPRSGDLSVYWYQQSLDQGLQFLIQYYNGEERAKGNILERFSAQQFPDLHSELNLSSLELGDSALYFCASSVGIGTSGSGETQYFGPGTRLLVL.

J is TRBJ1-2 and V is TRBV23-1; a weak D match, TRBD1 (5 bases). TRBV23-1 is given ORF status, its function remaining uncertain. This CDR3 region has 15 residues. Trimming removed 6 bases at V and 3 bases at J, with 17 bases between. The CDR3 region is CASRKGATRHYGYTF. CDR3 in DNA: TGCGCCAGCAGAAAAGGGGCCACGCGGCACTATGGCTACACCTTC.

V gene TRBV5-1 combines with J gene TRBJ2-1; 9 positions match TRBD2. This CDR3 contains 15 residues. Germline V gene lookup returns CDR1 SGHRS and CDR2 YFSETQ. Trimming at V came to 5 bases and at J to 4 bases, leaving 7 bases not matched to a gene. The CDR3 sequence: CASRMGLAGYNEQFF. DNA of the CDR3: TGCGCCAGCAGAATGGGGCTAGCGGGATACAATGAGCAGTTCTTC.

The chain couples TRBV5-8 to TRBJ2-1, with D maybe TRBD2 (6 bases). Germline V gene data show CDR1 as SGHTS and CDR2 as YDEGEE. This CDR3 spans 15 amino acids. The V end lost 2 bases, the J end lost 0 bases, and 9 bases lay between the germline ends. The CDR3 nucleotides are TGTGCCAGCAGCTTTGACGGGAGCTCCTACAATGAGCAGTTCTTC. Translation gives CASSFDGSSYNEQFF.

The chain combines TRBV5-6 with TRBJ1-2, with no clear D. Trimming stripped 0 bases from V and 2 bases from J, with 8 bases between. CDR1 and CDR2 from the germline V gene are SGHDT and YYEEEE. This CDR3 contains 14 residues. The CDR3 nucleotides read TGTGCCAGCAGCTTGGGGGCGCAAAACTATGGCTACACCTTC. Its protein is CASSLGAQNYGYTF. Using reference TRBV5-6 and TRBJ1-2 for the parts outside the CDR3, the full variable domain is DAGVTQSPTHLIKTRGQQVTLRCSPKSGHDTVSWYQQALGQGPQFIFQYYEEEERQRGNFPDRFSGHQFPNYSSELNVNALLLGDSALYLCASSLGAQNYGYTFGSGTRLTVV.

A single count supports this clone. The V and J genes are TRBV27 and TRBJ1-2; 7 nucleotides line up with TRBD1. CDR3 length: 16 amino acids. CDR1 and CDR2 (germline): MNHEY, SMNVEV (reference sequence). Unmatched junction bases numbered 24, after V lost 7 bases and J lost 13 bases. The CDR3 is CASTNDSFSVQGFLTF. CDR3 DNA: TGTGCCAGCACAAATGACTCCTTTAGTGTACAGGGGTTTCTCACCTTC.

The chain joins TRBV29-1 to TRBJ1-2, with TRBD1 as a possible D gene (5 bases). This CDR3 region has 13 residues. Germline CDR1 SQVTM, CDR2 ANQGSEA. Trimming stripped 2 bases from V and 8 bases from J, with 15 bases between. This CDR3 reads CSVETGLRGGYTF. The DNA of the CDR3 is TGCAGCGTTGAAACAGGCCTACGGGGGGGCTACACCTTC.

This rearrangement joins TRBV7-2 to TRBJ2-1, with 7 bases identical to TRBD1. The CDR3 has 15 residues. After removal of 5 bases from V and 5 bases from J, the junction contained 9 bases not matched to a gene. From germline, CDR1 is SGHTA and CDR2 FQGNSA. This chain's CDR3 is CASSPPGTVHNEQFF. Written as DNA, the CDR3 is TGTGCCAGCAGCCCCCCCGGGACAGTCCACAATGAGCAGTTCTTC.

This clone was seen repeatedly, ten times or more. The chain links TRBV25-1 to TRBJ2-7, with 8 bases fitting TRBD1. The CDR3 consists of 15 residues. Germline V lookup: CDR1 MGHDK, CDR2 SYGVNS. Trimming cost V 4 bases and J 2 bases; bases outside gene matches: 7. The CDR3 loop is CASSVKDRATYEQYF. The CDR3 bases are TGTGCCAGCAGTGTAAAGGACAGGGCGACCTACGAGCAGTACTTC.

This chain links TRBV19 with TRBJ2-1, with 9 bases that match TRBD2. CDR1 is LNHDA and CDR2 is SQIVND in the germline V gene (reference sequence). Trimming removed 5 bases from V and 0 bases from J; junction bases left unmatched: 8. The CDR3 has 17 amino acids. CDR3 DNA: TGTGCCAGTAGTCCCTTAGCGGGGGCGAGCTCCTACAATGAGCAGTTCTTC. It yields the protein CASSPLAGASSYNEQFF.

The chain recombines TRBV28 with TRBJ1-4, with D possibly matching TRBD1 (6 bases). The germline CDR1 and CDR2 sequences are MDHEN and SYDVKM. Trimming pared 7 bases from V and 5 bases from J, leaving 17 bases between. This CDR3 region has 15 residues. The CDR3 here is CASTTLGGGNEKLFF. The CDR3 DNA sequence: TGTGCCAGCACCACCCTGGGAGGGGGGAATGAAAAACTGTTTTTT. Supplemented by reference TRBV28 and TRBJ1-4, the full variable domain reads DVKVTQSSRYLVKRTGEKVFLECVQDMDHENMFWYRQDPGLGLRLIYFSYDVKMKEKGDIPEGYSVSREKKERFSLILESASTNQTSMYLCASTTLGGGNEKLFFGSGTQLSVL.

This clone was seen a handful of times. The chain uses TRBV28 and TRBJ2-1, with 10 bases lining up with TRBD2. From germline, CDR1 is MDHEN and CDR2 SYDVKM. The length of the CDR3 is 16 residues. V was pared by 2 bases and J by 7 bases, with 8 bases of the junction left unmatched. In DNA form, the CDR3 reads TGTGCCAGCAGTTTAGGGAGCGGGGGGGCCATGAATGAGCAGTTCTTC. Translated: CASSLGSGGAMNEQFF.

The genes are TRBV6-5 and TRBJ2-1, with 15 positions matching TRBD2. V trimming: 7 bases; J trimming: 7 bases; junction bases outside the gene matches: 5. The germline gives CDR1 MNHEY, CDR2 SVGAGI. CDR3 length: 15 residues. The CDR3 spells CASKGGTSGRNEQFF. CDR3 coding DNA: TGTGCCAGCAAGGGCGGGACTAGCGGGAGGAATGAGCAGTTCTTC.

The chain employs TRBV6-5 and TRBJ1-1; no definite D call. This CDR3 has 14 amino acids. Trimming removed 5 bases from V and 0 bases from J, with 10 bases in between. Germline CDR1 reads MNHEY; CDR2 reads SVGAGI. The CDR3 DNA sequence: TGTGCCAGCAGTCCGGGAAATGTGAACACTGAAGCTTTCTTT. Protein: CASSPGNVNTEAFF.

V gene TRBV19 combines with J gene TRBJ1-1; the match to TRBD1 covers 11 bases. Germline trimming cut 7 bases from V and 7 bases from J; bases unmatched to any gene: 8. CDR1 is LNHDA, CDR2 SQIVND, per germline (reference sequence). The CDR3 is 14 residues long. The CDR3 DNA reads TGTGCCAGTACCTCGGACAGGGGGCTCGGTGAAGCTTTCTTT. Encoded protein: CASTSDRGLGEAFF.

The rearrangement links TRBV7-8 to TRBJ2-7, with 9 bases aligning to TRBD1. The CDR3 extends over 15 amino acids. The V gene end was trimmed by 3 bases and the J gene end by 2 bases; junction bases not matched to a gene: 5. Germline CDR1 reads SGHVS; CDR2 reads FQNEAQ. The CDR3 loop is CASSFRTGETYEQYF. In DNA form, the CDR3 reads TGTGCCAGCAGCTTTCGGACAGGGGAGACCTACGAGCAGTACTTC.

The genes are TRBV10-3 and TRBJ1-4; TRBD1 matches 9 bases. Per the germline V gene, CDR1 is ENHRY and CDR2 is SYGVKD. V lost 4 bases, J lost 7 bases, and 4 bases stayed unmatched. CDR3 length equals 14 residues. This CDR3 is CAISVRQGGEKLFF. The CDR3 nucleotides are TGTGCCATCAGTGTACGACAGGGGGGTGAAAAACTGTTTTTT.

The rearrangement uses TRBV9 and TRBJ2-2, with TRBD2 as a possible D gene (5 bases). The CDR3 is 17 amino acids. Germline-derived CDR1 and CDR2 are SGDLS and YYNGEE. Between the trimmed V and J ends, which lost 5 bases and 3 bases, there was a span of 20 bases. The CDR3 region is CASSRPGPEADTGELFF. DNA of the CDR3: TGTGCCAGCAGTCGCCCCGGCCCAGAAGCGGACACCGGGGAGCTGTTTTTT.

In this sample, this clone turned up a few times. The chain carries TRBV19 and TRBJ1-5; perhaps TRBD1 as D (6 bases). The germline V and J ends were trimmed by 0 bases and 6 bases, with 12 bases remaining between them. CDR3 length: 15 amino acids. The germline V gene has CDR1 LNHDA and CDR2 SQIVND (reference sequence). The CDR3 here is CASSIDFQGFQPQHF. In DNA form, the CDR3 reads TGTGCCAGTAGTATAGATTTCCAGGGGTTTCAGCCCCAGCATTTT.

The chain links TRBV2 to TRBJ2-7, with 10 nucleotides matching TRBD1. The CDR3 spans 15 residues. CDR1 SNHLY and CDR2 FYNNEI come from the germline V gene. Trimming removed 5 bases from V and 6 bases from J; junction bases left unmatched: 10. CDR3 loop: CASSYRMTGGVEQYF. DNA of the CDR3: TGTGCCAGCAGTTATCGAATGACAGGGGGCGTCGAGCAGTACTTC.

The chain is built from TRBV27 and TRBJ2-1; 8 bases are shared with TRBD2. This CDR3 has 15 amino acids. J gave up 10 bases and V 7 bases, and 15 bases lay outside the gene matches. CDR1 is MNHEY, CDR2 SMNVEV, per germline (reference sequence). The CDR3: CASIDPSGGAYEQFF. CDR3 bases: TGTGCCAGCATTGATCCGTCGGGAGGGGCTTACGAGCAGTTCTTC.

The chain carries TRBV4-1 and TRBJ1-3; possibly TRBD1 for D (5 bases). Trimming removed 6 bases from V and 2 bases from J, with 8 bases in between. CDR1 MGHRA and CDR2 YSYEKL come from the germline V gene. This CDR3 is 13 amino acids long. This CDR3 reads CASRETAGNTIYF. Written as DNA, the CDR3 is TGCGCCAGCAGAGAGACAGCTGGAAACACCATATATTTT.

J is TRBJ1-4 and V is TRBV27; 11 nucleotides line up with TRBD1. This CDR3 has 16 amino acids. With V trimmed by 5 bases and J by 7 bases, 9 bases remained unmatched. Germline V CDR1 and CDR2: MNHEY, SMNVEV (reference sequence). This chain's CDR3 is CASSPTPGTGGEKLFF. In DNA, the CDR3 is TGTGCCAGCAGTCCCACCCCCGGGACAGGGGGTGAAAAACTGTTTTTT.

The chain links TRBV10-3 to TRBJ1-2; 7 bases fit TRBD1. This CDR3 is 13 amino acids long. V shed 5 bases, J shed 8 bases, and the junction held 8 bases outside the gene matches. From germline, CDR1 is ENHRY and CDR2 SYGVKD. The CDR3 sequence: CAISKKGAEGYTF. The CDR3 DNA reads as TGTGCCATCAGTAAAAAGGGGGCAGAAGGCTACACCTTC.